The sequence of this T cell receptor (beta chain) was determined in a study of CD8 T cells in ankylosing spondylitis. Study-wide findings and caveats: In ankylosing spondylitis blood, a motif of roughly 8 highly homologous TCR beta variants appeared characteristic. Within peripheral blood, clones linked to disease were CD8+ and relatively rare.

TCRdb reprocessed the 5' RACE reads via MiXCR and lists one record per CDR3 protein. The sample comprises approximately 240,000 distinct CDR3 sequences, over 9.5% of which are singletons, and less than 3% rests with the top ten. Trimming pared 1 base from V and 4 bases from J, leaving 16 bases between. Germline values: CDR1 LGHNA, CDR2 YNFKEQ. The CDR3 consists of 16 residues. This clonotype was seen many times. Its antigen is not known. The origin of this receptor is a male donor with ankylosing spondylitis or in good health (not recorded which). The sequenced sample was blood, either unsorted or a sorted T cell fraction (not recorded which). This rearrangement joins TRBV4-2 to TRBJ1-1; maybe TRBD1 (5 bases). CDR3 residues: CASSQVGEGLGTEAFF. The DNA of the CDR3 is TGTGCCAGCAGCCAAGTCGGCGAGGGACTAGGCACTGAAGCTTTCTTT.